This T cell receptor (beta chain) was sequenced for a study of blood T cell repertoires in COVID-19 (dated by TCRdb to between 2020 and 2021). Regarding the research as a whole: Samples from collaborators originated in the United States, Italy and Spain and spanned both the acute and convalescent phases of COVID-19. HLA class I and class II types, where available, came from metadata supplied by the sample provider rather than from assay-based typing. The sample metadata nearly always contained a de-identified subject ID, COVID-19 status, age in years and sex. Subjects who had been exposed to COVID-19, were actively infected with it, or had recovered from it provided the deeply sampled blood TCRbeta repertoires that made up the dataset. The repertoires were released in a freely available public database meant as a resource for research on the immune response to SARS-CoV-2. The samples were drawn from two sources: the first 160 participants of the ongoing ImmuneRACE study, and some 1,300 subjects contributed by 6 global collaborators. The prospective study material was composed of cDNA or gDNA derived from T cells, B-cell-depleted T cells, or PBMCs.

Paper-wide results and their limitations: Clinical and demographic metadata were provided uncurated, with the amount varying by source and participant.

TCRbeta CDR3 regions were amplified from genomic DNA using the immunoSEQ Assay, a bias-controlled multiplex PCR. Per the authors' processing: Nucleated cell counts per sample were estimated from amplification of reference gene primers within the assay. Sequence reads were collapsed and filtered to measure the absolute abundance of every unique TCRbeta CDR3 rearrangement. For each sample, productive Simpson clonality was calculated as the square root of Simpson's diversity index across productive rearrangements. TCRdb retrieved this table from immuneACCESS and kept in-frame rearrangements only. Not all clones are present; in checked studies, unresolved V genes account for under half, and no reason is known for the remainder. Clone size and V and J calls were adopted from that table, with D and trimming inferred from the DNA. For this sample there are some 100,000 clones; 82% appear just once. The ten largest clones add up to 6% to 7.5% of the sample.

Comments on this clone: What this receptor recognizes is not known. No base-level quality is on record; no much larger clone is a single base apart.

Collaborating institutions collected whole blood in K2EDTA tubes following their own protocols. Collaborator samples were shipped for TCRbeta analysis as frozen whole blood, isolated PBMCs, or DNA extracted from either sample type. This TCR was recovered from a man aged 50-60 years with active or convalescent COVID-19. Sequences were obtained from peripheral blood.

The DNA is TGTGCCAGCAGTCTGGGACAGGGTGAAGATACGCAGTATTTT. Its protein is CASSLGQGEDTQYF. Rearrangement joined TRBV28 to TRBJ2-3, with 9 middle bases fitting TRBD1. CDR3 length: 14 amino acids, cysteine to phenylalanine. Only the CDR3 DNA stays, 42 bases, in frame from base 1. From the germline V gene, CDR1 is MDHEN and CDR2 is SYDVKM. V is pruned by 5 bases and J by 5 bases, leaving 5 bases of the junction without a gene match.